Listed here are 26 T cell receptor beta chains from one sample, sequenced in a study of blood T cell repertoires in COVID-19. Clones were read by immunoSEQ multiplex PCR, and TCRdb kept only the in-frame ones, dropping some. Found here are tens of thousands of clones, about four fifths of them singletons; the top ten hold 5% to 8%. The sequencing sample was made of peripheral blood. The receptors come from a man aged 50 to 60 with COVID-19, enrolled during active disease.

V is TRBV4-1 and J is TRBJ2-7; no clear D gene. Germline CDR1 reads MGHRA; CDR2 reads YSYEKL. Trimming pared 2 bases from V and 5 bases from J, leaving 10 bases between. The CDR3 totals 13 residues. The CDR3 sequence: CASSQLILDEQYF. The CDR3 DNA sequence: TGCGCCAGCAGCCAACTTATTCTAGACGAGCAGTACTTC.

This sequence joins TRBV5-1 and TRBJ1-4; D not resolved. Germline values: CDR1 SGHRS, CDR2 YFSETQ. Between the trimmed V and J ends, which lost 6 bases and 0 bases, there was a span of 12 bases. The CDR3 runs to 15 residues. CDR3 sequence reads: CASTQQNPTNEKLFF. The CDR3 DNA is TGCGCCAGCACCCAACAGAACCCAACTAATGAAAAACTGTTTTTT.

The CDR3 region is CASSVAPSSYNSPLHF. In nucleotides, the CDR3 is TGTGCCAGTAGCGTCGCCCCGAGCTCCTATAATTCACCCCTCCACTTT. The chain uses TRBV19 and TRBJ1-6; D is unresolved. The CDR3 is made up of 16 amino acids. Trimming pared 6 bases from V and 0 bases from J, leaving 12 bases between. Germline V lookup: CDR1 LNHDA, CDR2 SQIVND (reference sequence).

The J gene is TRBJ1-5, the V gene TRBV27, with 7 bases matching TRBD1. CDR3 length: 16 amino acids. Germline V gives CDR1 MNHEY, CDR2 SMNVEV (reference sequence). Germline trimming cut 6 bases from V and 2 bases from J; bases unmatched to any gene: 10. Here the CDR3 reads CASSPAGTAGNQPQHF. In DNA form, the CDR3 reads TGTGCCAGCAGCCCGGCGGGGACAGCGGGCAATCAGCCCCAGCATTTT.

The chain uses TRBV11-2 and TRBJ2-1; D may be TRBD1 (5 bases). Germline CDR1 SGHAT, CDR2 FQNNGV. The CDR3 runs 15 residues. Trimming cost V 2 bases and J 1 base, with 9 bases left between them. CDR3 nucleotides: TGTGCCAGCAGCTTATCCAGGGTTTCCTACAATGAGCAGTTCTTC. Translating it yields CASSLSRVSYNEQFF.

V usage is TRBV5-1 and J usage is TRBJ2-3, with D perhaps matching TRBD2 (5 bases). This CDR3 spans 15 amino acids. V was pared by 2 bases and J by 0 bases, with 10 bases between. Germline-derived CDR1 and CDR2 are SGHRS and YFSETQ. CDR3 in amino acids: CASSFDGGSTDTQYF. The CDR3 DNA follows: TGCGCCAGCAGCTTTGACGGCGGGAGCACAGATACGCAGTATTTT. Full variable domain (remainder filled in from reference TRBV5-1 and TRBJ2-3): KAGVTQTPRYLIKTRGQQVTLSCSPISGHRSVSWYQQTPGQGLQFLFEYFSETQRNKGNFPGRFSGRQFSNSRSEMNVSTLELGDSALYLCASSFDGGSTDTQYFGPGTRLTVL.

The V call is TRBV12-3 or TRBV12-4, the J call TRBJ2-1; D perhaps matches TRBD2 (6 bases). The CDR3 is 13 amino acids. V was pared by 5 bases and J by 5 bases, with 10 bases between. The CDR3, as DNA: TGTGCCAGCAGTCTGGGACTGGACAATGAGCAGTTCTTC. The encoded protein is CASSLGLDNEQFF.

The CDR3 sequence: CASSLGGQGGTGELFF. For the CDR3, the DNA is TGTGCCAGCAGCTTGGGGGGACAGGGAGGCACCGGGGAGCTGTTTTTT. The chain uses TRBV5-6 and TRBJ2-2; 9 positions agree with TRBD1. Germline CDR1 and CDR2: SGHDT and YYEEEE. J lost 4 bases, V lost 0 bases, and 4 bases had no gene match. The CDR3 is 16 amino acids.

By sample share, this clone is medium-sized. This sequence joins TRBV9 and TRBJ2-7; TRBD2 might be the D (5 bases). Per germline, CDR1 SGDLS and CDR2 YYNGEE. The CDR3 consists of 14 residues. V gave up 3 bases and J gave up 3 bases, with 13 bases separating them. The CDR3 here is CASSATNSIYEQYF. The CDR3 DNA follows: TGTGCCAGCAGCGCGACTAATAGCATCTACGAGCAGTACTTC.

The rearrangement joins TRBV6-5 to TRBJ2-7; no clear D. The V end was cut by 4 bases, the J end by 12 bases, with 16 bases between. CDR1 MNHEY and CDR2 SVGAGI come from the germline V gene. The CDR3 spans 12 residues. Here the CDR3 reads CASSSPRRVRYF. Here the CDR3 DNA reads TGTGCCAGCAGTTCGCCCCGCCGGGTTCGGTACTTC.

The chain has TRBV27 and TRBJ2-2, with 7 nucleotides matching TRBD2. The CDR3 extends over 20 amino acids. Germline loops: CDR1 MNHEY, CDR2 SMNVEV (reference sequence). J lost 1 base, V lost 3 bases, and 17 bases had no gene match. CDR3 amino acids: CASSFDIRDYQKLNTGELFF. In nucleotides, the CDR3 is TGTGCCAGCAGTTTTGATATCCGGGACTACCAGAAACTGAACACCGGGGAGCTGTTTTTT.

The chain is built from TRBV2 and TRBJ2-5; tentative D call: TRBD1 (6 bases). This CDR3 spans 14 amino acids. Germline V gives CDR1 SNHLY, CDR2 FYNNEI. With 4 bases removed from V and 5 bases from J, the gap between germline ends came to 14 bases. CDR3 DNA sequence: TGTGCCAGCAGTGGCCAGGGGTTTAGGGAGACCCAGTACTTC. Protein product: CASSGQGFRETQYF.

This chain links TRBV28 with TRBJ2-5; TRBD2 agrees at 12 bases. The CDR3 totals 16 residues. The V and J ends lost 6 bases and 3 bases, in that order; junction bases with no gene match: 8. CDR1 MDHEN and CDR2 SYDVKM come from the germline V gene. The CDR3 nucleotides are TGTGCCAGCAGCCCAAGACTAGCGGGAGTGGAAGAGACCCAGTACTTC. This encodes CASSPRLAGVEETQYF.

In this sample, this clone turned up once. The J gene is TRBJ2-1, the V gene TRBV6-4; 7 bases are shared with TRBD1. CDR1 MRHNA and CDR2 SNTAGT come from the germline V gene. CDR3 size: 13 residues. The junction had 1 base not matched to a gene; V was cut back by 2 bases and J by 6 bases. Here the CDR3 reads CASSDEGANEQFF. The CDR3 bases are TGTGCCAGCAGTGACGAGGGGGCCAATGAGCAGTTCTTC.

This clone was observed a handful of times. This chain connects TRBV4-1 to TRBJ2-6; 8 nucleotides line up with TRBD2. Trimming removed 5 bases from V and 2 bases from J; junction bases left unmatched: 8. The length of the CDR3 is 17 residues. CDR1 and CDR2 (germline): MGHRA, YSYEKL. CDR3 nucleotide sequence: TGCGCCAGCAGCGCGGGGGGACTCCGGACTGGGGCCAACGTCCTGACTTTC. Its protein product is CASSAGGLRTGANVLTF.

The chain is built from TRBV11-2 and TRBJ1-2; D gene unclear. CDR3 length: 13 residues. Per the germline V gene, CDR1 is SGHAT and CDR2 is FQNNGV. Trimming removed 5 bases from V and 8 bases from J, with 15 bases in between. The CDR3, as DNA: TGTGCCAGCAGCCCCCGGGAAAGGGCGGGCTACACCTTC. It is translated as CASSPRERAGYTF.

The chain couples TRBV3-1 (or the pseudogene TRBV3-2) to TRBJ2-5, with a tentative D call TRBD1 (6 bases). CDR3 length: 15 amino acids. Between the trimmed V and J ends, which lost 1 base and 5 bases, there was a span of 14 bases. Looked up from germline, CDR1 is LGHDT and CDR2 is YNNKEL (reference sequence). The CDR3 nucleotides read TGTGCCAGCAGCCAAGCCCAGGGGACGGGGGAGACCCAGTACTTC. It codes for CASSQAQGTGETQYF.

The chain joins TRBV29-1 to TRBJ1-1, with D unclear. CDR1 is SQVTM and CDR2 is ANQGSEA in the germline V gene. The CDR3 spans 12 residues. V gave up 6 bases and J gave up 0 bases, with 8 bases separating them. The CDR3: CSVGLMNTEAFF. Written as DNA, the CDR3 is TGCAGCGTCGGACTGATGAACACTGAAGCTTTCTTT.

CDR3 in DNA: TGCGCCAGCAGTCGGCAGGGAGGGACAGATACGCAGTATTTT. This encodes CASSRQGGTDTQYF. This chain connects TRBV10-1 to TRBJ2-3; 7 bases fit TRBD2. Losses at the gene ends were 5 bases for V and 3 bases for J; bases not matched to a gene: 5. From germline, CDR1 is WNHNN and CDR2 SYGVQD (reference sequence). This CDR3 spans 14 amino acids.

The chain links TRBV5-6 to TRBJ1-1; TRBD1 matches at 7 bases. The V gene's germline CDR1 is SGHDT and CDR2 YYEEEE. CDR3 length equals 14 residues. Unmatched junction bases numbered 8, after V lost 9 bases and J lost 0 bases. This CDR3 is CATEGGSLNTEAFF. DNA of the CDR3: TGTGCCACTGAAGGGGGCAGCCTGAACACTGAAGCTTTCTTT.

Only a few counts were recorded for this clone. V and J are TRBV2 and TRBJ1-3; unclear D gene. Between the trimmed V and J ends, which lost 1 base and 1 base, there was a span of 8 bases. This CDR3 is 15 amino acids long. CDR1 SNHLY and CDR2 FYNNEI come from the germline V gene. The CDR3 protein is CASSEGQVSGNTIYF. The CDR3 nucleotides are TGTGCCAGCAGTGAAGGGCAGGTTTCTGGAAACACCATATATTTT.

The CDR3 DNA is TGTGCCAGCAGTTTATTTACGGCAGGGAGAAACACCATATATTTT. Encoded protein: CASSLFTAGRNTIYF. V usage is TRBV28 and J usage is TRBJ1-3, with D perhaps matching TRBD1 (5 bases). The V gene's germline CDR1 is MDHEN and CDR2 SYDVKM. V shed 1 base and J shed 5 bases, with 12 bases lying between them. The CDR3 runs 15 residues.

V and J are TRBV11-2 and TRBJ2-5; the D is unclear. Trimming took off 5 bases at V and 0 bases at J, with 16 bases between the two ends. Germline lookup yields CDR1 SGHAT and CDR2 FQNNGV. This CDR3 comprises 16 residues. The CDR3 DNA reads TGTGCCAGCAGCCCCCAGGCGAGACCGTACCAAGAGACCCAGTACTTC. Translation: CASSPQARPYQETQYF.

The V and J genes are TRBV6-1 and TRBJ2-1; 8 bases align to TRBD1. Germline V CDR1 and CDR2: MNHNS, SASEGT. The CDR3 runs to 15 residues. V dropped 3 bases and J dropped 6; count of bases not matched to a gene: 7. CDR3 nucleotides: TGTGCCAGCAGTGATATCAGGGGGCTAAGCAATGAGCAGTTCTTC. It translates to CASSDIRGLSNEQFF.

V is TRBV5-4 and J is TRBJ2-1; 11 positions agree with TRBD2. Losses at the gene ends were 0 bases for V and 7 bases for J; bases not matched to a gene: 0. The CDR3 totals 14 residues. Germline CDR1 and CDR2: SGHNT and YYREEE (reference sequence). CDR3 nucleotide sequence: TGTGCCAGCAGCTTGGGACTAGCGGGGAATGAGCAGTTCTTC. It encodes CASSLGLAGNEQFF.

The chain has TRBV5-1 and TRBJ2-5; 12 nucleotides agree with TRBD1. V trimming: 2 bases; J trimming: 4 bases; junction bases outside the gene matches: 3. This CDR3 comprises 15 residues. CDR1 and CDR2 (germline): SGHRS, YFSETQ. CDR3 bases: TGCGCCAGCAGCTTTGGGACAGGGGGCCCAGAGACCCAGTACTTC. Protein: CASSFGTGGPETQYF. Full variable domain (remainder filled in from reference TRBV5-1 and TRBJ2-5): KAGVTQTPRYLIKTRGQQVTLSCSPISGHRSVSWYQQTPGQGLQFLFEYFSETQRNKGNFPGRFSGRQFSNSRSEMNVSTLELGDSALYLCASSFGTGGPETQYFGPGTRLLVL.